Here is one T cell receptor (beta chain) with its context. V shed 6 bases and J shed 0 bases, with 21 bases lying between them. Germline CDR1 reads MDHEN; CDR2 reads SYDVKM. The CDR3 has 18 amino acids. Libraries were prepared by immunoSEQ multiplex PCR; TCRdb keeps only in-frame clonotypes and omits some of them. The data contain 130,000 or so clones, around 95% of them singletons. These data belong to a study of OX40 agonist ivuxolimab in advanced cancers. The sequence derives from an adult with an advanced solid tumor such as melanoma, head and neck, liver or kidney cancer. This chain uses TRBV28 with TRBJ2-1; weak D call: TRBD2 (6 bases). Source: CD4+ or CD8+ T cells sorted from blood, taken in a trial of the OX40 agonist ivuxolimab. The CDR3 DNA follows: TGTGCCAGCAGCGACTTGGGGCGGGACCCGAGCTCCTACAATGAGCAGTTCTTC. Amino acid sequence: CASSDLGRDPSSYNEQFF.